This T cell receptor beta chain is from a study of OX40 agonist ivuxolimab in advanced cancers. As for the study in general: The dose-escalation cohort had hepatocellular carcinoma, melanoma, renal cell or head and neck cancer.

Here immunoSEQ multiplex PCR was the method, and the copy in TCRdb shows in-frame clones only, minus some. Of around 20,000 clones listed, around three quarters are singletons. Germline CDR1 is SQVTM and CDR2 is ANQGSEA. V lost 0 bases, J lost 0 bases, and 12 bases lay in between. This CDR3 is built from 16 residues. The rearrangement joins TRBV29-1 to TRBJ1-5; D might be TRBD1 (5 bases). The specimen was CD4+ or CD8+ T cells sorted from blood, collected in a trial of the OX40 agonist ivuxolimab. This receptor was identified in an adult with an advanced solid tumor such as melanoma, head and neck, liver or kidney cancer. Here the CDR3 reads CSVEDGASYSNQPQHF. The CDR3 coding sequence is TGCAGCGTTGAAGATGGGGCTTCGTATAGCAATCAGCCCCAGCATTTT.